These 32 T cell receptor beta chains originate from one sample sequenced in a study of OX40 agonist ivuxolimab in advanced cancers. Sequencing was performed with immunoSEQ multiplex PCR; in TCRdb, only in-frame clones are kept and a portion is missing. The table lists roughly 34,000 clones, around 80% of them singletons. Material: CD4+ or CD8+ T cells sorted from blood, obtained in a trial of the OX40 agonist ivuxolimab. The receptors come from an adult with an advanced solid tumor such as melanoma, head and neck, liver or kidney cancer.

This clone was counted between two and nine times. The chain links TRBV6-6 to TRBJ2-7; D not certain. With 2 bases removed from V and 9 bases from J, the gap between germline ends came to 8 bases. CDR3 length: 11 amino acids. Germline CDR1 MNHNY, CDR2 SVGAGI (reference sequence). The CDR3 region is CASSYPDRQYF. The CDR3 nucleotides are TGTGCCAGCAGTTACCCCGACCGGCAGTACTTC.

V is TRBV9 and J is TRBJ2-6, with D perhaps TRBD1 (6 bases). CDR3 length: 18 residues. Germline assignment: CDR1 SGDLS and CDR2 YYNGEE. The V end was cut by 3 bases, the J end by 0 bases, with 16 bases between. CDR3 sequence: CASSEKGGQTSGANVLTF. CDR3 coding DNA: TGTGCCAGCAGCGAAAAAGGGGGACAAACCTCTGGGGCCAACGTCCTGACTTTC.

The chain joins TRBV5-1 to TRBJ1-6, with D perhaps matching TRBD1 (5 bases). This CDR3 has 13 residues. From germline, CDR1 is SGHRS and CDR2 YFSETQ. The ends were cut back, 5 bases at V and 8 bases at J, with 11 bases in the middle. Here the CDR3 reads CASSRGDYSPLHF. Written as DNA, the CDR3 is TGCGCCAGCAGTCGAGGGGACTATTCACCCCTCCACTTT.

The genes are TRBV19 and TRBJ1-6; D ambiguous. Trimming took off 3 bases at V and 7 bases at J, with 7 bases between the two ends. Germline loops: CDR1 LNHDA, CDR2 SQIVND (reference sequence). The CDR3 has 13 residues. Here the CDR3 reads CASSMWVNSPLHF. For the CDR3, the DNA is TGTGCCAGTAGTATGTGGGTGAATTCACCCCTCCACTTT.

This chain links TRBV13 with TRBJ2-4, with TRBD1 matching 8 bases. V was pared by 5 bases and J by 0 bases, with 12 bases of the junction left unmatched. This CDR3 spans 18 amino acids. Germline V CDR1 and CDR2: PRHDT, FYEKMQ (reference sequence). The CDR3 region has the DNA TGTGCCAGCAGCCTAACAGGGGGTCAACTTCTAGCCAAAAACATTCAGTACTTC. Amino acid sequence: CASSLTGGQLLAKNIQYF.

The chain links TRBV9 to TRBJ2-7; TRBD2 agrees at 9 bases. The CDR3 length is 15 residues. After removal of 0 bases from V and 2 bases from J, the junction contained 3 bases not matched to a gene. Germline-derived CDR1 and CDR2 are SGDLS and YYNGEE. The CDR3 nucleotides read TGTGCCAGCAGCGTAGCTAGCGGGGCAACCTACGAGCAGTACTTC. Translating it yields CASSVASGATYEQYF.

This chain uses TRBV28 with TRBJ2-5; D is uncertain. CDR3 length: 13 residues. The V end lost 3 bases, the J end lost 2 bases, and 7 bases lay between the germline ends. CDR1 is MDHEN and CDR2 is SYDVKM in the germline V gene. The CDR3 nucleotides read TGTGCCAGCAGTTTTACGTTGCAAGAGACCCAGTACTTC. It is translated as CASSFTLQETQYF. Together with reference TRBV28 and TRBJ2-5, the CDR3 gives the full variable domain: DVKVTQSSRYLVKRTGEKVFLECVQDMDHENMFWYRQDPGLGLRLIYFSYDVKMKEKGDIPEGYSVSREKKERFSLILESASTNQTSMYLCASSFTLQETQYFGPGTRLLVL.

The chain has TRBV28 and TRBJ1-1, with D tentatively TRBD1 (5 bases). This CDR3 is 14 amino acids long. V lost 4 bases and J lost 0, with 9 bases in between. Germline V gene data show CDR1 as MDHEN and CDR2 as SYDVKM. The CDR3 loop is CASSWGWMNTEAFF. CDR3 DNA sequence: TGTGCCAGCAGTTGGGGGTGGATGAACACTGAAGCTTTCTTT.

The chain links TRBV5-1 to TRBJ2-1; no clear D gene. With 1 base removed from V and 5 bases from J, the gap between germline ends came to 10 bases. Per germline, CDR1 SGHRS and CDR2 YFSETQ. The CDR3 spans 14 residues. CDR3 bases: TGCGCCAGCAGCTTGAGACTCTTTGACAATGAGCAGTTCTTC. This translates into CASSLRLFDNEQFF.

Comment on this clone: The junction departs from the called germline gene at one end, perhaps through a read error. CDR3 nucleotide sequence: TGTGCCAGCAGTTTATGGGCGGGGGGGGGCAACCAGCCCCAGCATTTT. As protein: CASSLWAGGGNQPQHF. The gene calls are TRBV28 and TRBJ1-5; tentative D call: TRBD1 (6 bases). Germline V gene sequence: CDR1 MDHEN, CDR2 SYDVKM. This CDR3 contains 16 residues.

This clone was seen a few times. The V call is TRBV7-2, the J call TRBJ2-2; a possible D gene is TRBD1 (6 bases). This CDR3 contains 15 residues. Germline CDR1 and CDR2: SGHTA and FQGNSA. V lost 2 bases, J lost 5 bases, and 12 bases lay in between. CDR3 sequence (DNA): TGTGCCAGCAGCTTAAGGGGGAAGGGGACCGGGGAGCTGTTTTTT. Encoded protein: CASSLRGKGTGELFF.

The chain links TRBV5-1 to TRBJ1-1, with D unclear. CDR1 is SGHRS and CDR2 is YFSETQ in the germline V gene. This CDR3 is built from 15 residues. The V and J ends lost 4 bases and 2 bases respectively, with 15 bases between them. CDR3 in amino acids: CASSPLGQTNTEAFF. The CDR3, as DNA: TGCGCCAGCAGCCCCCTTGGGCAGACAAACACTGAAGCTTTCTTT.

The chain combines TRBV5-4 with TRBJ1-1; TRBD1 agrees at 9 bases. The V gene's germline CDR1 is SGHNT and CDR2 YYREEE (reference sequence). The V segment lost 4 bases and the J segment 5 bases; nucleotides outside the gene matches: 9. There are 15 residues in the CDR3. The CDR3 reads CASSLDRGAYTEAFF. CDR3 nucleotide sequence: TGTGCCAGCAGCCTGGACAGGGGAGCATATACTGAAGCTTTCTTT. Drawing the rest from reference TRBV5-4 and TRBJ1-1, the complete variable domain is ETGVTQSPTHLIKTRGQQVTLRCSSQSGHNTVSWYQQALGQGPQFIFQYYREEENGRGNFPPRFSGLQFPNYSSELNVNALELDDSALYLCASSLDRGAYTEAFFGQGTRLTVV.

This clone was seen only a few times. The V and J genes are TRBV29-1 and TRBJ1-2; TRBD1 aligns across 9 bases. The CDR3 runs to 14 residues. Looked up from germline, CDR1 is SQVTM and CDR2 is ANQGSEA. V lost 6 bases, J lost 4 bases, and 9 bases stayed unmatched. The CDR3 protein is CSVGDGDRVYGYTF. For the CDR3, the DNA is TGCAGCGTAGGGGATGGGGACAGGGTCTATGGCTACACCTTC. Combining the CDR3 with reference TRBV29-1 and TRBJ1-2 gives the whole variable domain SAVISQKPSRDICQRGTSLTIQCQVDSQVTMMFWYRQQPGQSLTLIATANQGSEATYESGFVIDKFPISRPNLTFSTLTVSNMSPEDSSIYLCSVGDGDRVYGYTFGSGTRLTVV.

The chain joins TRBV6-5 to TRBJ2-3, with D perhaps given as TRBD1 or TRBD2 (5 bases each). The CDR3 is 15 residues long. V lost 1 base and J 4 bases, leaving 12 bases between the germline ends. The germline V gene encodes CDR1 MNHEY and CDR2 SVGAGI. In nucleotides, the CDR3 is TGTGCCAGCAGTTACTTTGGGGGTGGGCCAGATACGCAGTATTTT. The encoded protein is CASSYFGGGPDTQYF.

This clone came up a few times. The chain joins TRBV5-4 to TRBJ1-6; TRBD1 agrees at 9 bases. Germline V lookup: CDR1 SGHNT, CDR2 YYREEE (reference sequence). This CDR3 spans 14 amino acids. V lost 4 bases and J lost 9; bases outside the gene matches: 5. The CDR3 DNA sequence: TGTGCCAGCAGCGCCGGGACAGGGAGTTCACCCCTCCACTTT. Its protein product is CASSAGTGSSPLHF.

This sequence joins TRBV2 and TRBJ2-7, with no clear D. Per the germline V gene, CDR1 is SNHLY and CDR2 is FYNNEI. The CDR3 loop spans 15 amino acids. With 1 base removed from V and 5 bases from J, the gap between germline ends came to 15 bases. CDR3 loop: CASSEGDFLRHEQYF. DNA of the CDR3: TGTGCCAGCAGTGAAGGCGACTTCCTTAGACACGAGCAGTACTTC.

This clone counts as medium-sized. The V and J genes are TRBV18 and TRBJ2-7; maybe TRBD2 (6 bases). The CDR3 contains 13 residues. Germline-derived CDR1 and CDR2 are KGHSH and LQKENI. Trimming cost V 4 bases and J 4 bases, with 11 bases left between them. CDR3 loop: CASSRASAYEQYF. For the CDR3, the DNA is TGTGCCAGCTCACGTGCTAGCGCGTACGAGCAGTACTTC.

This clone was observed once. The rearrangement uses TRBV6-1 and TRBJ1-2; 9 bases are a match to TRBD1. The CDR3 spans 14 residues. The junction had 4 bases not matched to a gene; V was cut back by 4 bases and J by 4 bases. Per the germline V gene, CDR1 is MNHNS and CDR2 is SASEGT. The CDR3, as DNA: TGTGCCAGCAGTGGGGGACAGGGACTCTATGGCTACACCTTC. Its protein product is CASSGGQGLYGYTF.

V usage is TRBV5-4 and J usage is TRBJ2-7; TRBD1 matches 8 bases. V lost 3 bases to trimming and J lost 7 bases; unmatched junction nucleotides: 0. CDR3 size: 11 residues. The germline V gene has CDR1 SGHNT and CDR2 YYREEE (reference sequence). CDR3 coding DNA: TGTGCCAGCAGCTGGGACAGGGAGCAGTACTTC. This encodes CASSWDREQYF.

This clone appeared a few times. The chain combines TRBV6-1 with TRBJ1-6; 8 bases line up with TRBD1. This CDR3 has 15 amino acids. Looked up from germline, CDR1 is MNHNS and CDR2 is SASEGT. After removal of 2 bases from V and 4 bases from J, the junction contained 1 base not matched to a gene. The CDR3 spells CASSEQGAYNSPLHF. CDR3 DNA sequence: TGTGCCAGCAGTGAACAGGGGGCGTATAATTCACCCCTCCACTTT.

The chain employs TRBV6-5 and TRBJ1-2; the D is unclear. CDR3 size: 13 residues. Germline CDR1 reads MNHEY; CDR2 reads SVGAGI. Trimming removed 5 bases at V and 1 base at J, with 8 bases between. The CDR3 nucleotides are TGTGCCAGCAGTGTTCTGAATAACTATGGCTACACCTTC. Residues: CASSVLNNYGYTF.

The rearrangement joins TRBV19 to TRBJ2-1; D remains unclear. CDR3 length equals 14 residues. Germline V gene data show CDR1 as LNHDA and CDR2 as SQIVND (reference sequence). Trimming removed 7 bases at V and 0 bases at J, with 10 bases between. CDR3 region: CASMTPGSYNEQFF. The CDR3 nucleotides read TGTGCCAGTATGACCCCGGGCTCCTACAATGAGCAGTTCTTC. The full variable domain, its missing parts supplied by reference TRBV19 and TRBJ2-1, is DGGITQSPKYLFRKEGQNVTLSCEQNLNHDAMYWYRQDPGQGLRLIYYSQIVNDFQKGDIAEGYSVSREKKESFPLTVTSAQKNPTAFYLCASMTPGSYNEQFFGPGTRLTVL.

The chain employs TRBV30 and TRBJ2-7, with a possible D match to TRBD1 (6 bases). The germline gives CDR1 GTSNPN, CDR2 SVGIG (reference sequence). V lost 0 bases, J lost 4 bases, and 13 bases lay in between. This CDR3 spans 14 amino acids. CDR3 loop: CAWSVPPGAYEQYF. CDR3 bases: TGTGCCTGGAGTGTACCTCCAGGGGCATACGAGCAGTACTTC.

The V and J genes are TRBV29-1 and TRBJ1-1; D is ambiguous. The germline V gene encodes CDR1 SQVTM and CDR2 ANQGSEA. The CDR3 extends over 14 amino acids. V gave up 7 bases and J gave up 1 base, with 16 bases separating them. CDR3 amino acids: CSAFPWSGNTEAFF. The CDR3 DNA sequence: TGCAGCGCCTTCCCATGGAGCGGGAACACTGAAGCTTTCTTT.

The chain couples TRBV2 to TRBJ2-7; D not certain. With 11 bases removed from V and 4 bases from J, the gap between germline ends came to 12 bases. The CDR3 has 11 residues. Germline CDR1 and CDR2: SNHLY and FYNNEI. The CDR3 reads CAAKVRYEQYF. CDR3 in DNA: TGTGCCGCCAAAGTTAGGTACGAGCAGTACTTC.

This clone appeared a few times. The chain links TRBV11-2 to TRBJ2-1, with D possibly TRBD2 on 6 matching bases. Trimming stripped 3 bases from V and 7 bases from J, with 7 bases between. The CDR3 has 12 residues. CDR1 and CDR2 from the germline V gene are SGHAT and FQNNGV. The CDR3 DNA reads TGTGCCAGCAGCTTTGCGGGAAATGAGCAGTTCTTC. It encodes CASSFAGNEQFF.

The chain joins TRBV19 to TRBJ2-7; no reliable D call. Germline V gene sequence: CDR1 LNHDA, CDR2 SQIVND (reference sequence). V lost 6 bases and J lost 4, with 13 bases in between. This CDR3 comprises 13 residues. The CDR3 loop is CASSPGLIYEQYF. The CDR3 region has the DNA TGTGCCAGTAGCCCGGGCCTCATTTACGAGCAGTACTTC.

V usage is TRBV15 and J usage is TRBJ2-7; 7 bases map to TRBD1. V was clipped by 0 bases and J by 6 bases; unmatched bases: 11. This CDR3 contains 16 residues. Germline assignment: CDR1 LNHNV and CDR2 YYDKDF (reference sequence). This chain's CDR3 is CATSRDPRDRPREQYF. The CDR3 region has the DNA TGTGCCACCAGCAGAGACCCACGGGACAGACCTCGCGAGCAGTACTTC.

The gene calls are TRBV5-4 and TRBJ1-3; no clear D. Between the trimmed V and J ends, which lost 1 base and 0 bases, there was a span of 8 bases. Germline values: CDR1 SGHNT, CDR2 YYREEE (reference sequence). The CDR3 has 15 residues. As DNA, the CDR3 is TGTGCCAGCAGCTTGAGAACGCACTCTGGAAACACCATATATTTT. Protein: CASSLRTHSGNTIYF.

Within the sample, this clone is medium-sized. One end of the junction fails to match germline, which may point to a read error. The V gene is TRBV7-7, the J gene TRBJ2-7; D might be TRBD1 or TRBD2, each matching 7 bases. The CDR3 is 12 residues long. CDR1 is SSHAT, CDR2 FNYEAQ, per germline (reference sequence). CDR3 residues: CASSPGGAEQYF. The DNA of the CDR3 is TGTGCTAGCAGCCCAGGGGGGGCCGAGCAGTACTTC. The whole variable domain, filled in from reference TRBV7-7 and TRBJ2-7, reads GAGVSQSPRYKVTKRGQDVTLRCDPISSHATLYWYQQALGQGPEFLTYFNYEAQPDKSGLPSDRFSAERPEGSISTLTIQRTEQRDSAMYRCASSPGGAEQYFGPGTRLTVT.

This chain links TRBV14 with TRBJ1-5, with TRBD1 as a possible D gene (5 bases). From germline, CDR1 is SGHDN and CDR2 FVKESK. CDR3 length: 15 amino acids. With 0 bases removed from V and 6 bases from J, the gap between germline ends came to 12 bases. The CDR3 nucleotides are TGTGCCAGCAGCCAAGATGGTGCAGGGACTCAGCCCCAGCATTTT. Its translation is CASSQDGAGTQPQHF.